This T cell receptor beta chain was obtained from a study of cytomegalovirus exposure and HLA in healthy donors. Findings of the study overall: TRBV6-2, TRBV6-3 and some other V segments were unresolvable in 87-base-pair reads. In a later analysis, compared with equally common non-associated chains, HLA-associated beta chains were more expanded. The classifier reportedly diagnosed cytomegalovirus status with high sensitivity and specificity.

The PCR made use of 60 Vbeta and 13 Jbeta primers. Repertoires were generated with immunoSEQ multiplex PCR, while TCRdb's copy carries only in-frame clones and drops some. Of around 140,000 clones listed, approximately 79% are singletons. A remark on this clone: The antigen is unknown. This same CDR3 is encoded by further DNA sequences in the sample.

Unrecorded immune exposures were likely, despite nominal health at sampling. Germline CDR1 SGHTA, CDR2 FQGTGA. CDR3 size: 15 residues. V trimming: 5 bases; J trimming: 2 bases; junction bases outside the gene matches: 9. Sequencing was done on a sample of PBMCs. The sequence came from a man aged 45-60 years in good health and CMV-seropositive. The V gene is TRBV7-3, the J gene TRBJ2-7; 7 positions agree with TRBD1. DNA of the CDR3: TGTGCCAGCAGCCTGACGAGTCAGGGGGCCTACGAGCAGTACTTC. Its protein is CASSLTSQGAYEQYF.